This T cell receptor beta chain was captured in a study of identifying expanded T cells in peripheral blood. Study results and limitations: Technical replicates showed roughly 1.2 changed clones; two weeks about 16; four weeks 19.

Profiling relied on immunoSEQ multiplex PCR, and the TCRdb table lists in-frame clones only, not all of them. The profile shows approximately 110,000 clones, around 89% of them singletons. About this clone: Its target is not known.

The CDR3 has 15 residues. V was shortened by 8 bases and J by 0 bases, with 14 bases between the two germline ends. Germline-derived CDR1 and CDR2 are MNHEY and SMNVEV (reference sequence). This clonotype originated in a person aged 18-70 years in good health. Sequencing input: blood. J is TRBJ1-5 and V is TRBV27; D is perhaps TRBD1 (6 bases). The CDR3 DNA sequence: TGTGCCAGCGGTAAACAGGGAATTAGCAATCAGCCCCAGCATTTT. Its translation is CASGKQGISNQPQHF.